The 26 T cell receptor beta chains below all came from one sample that was sequenced in a study of identical twins. A single record per CDR3 protein comes from TCRdb applying MiXCR to the 5' RACE reads. The table has 250,000 or so distinct CDR3 sequences, approximately 8.3% seen once. A further study also used this sample, focusing on yellow fever vaccine responses in identical twins.

Sequenced sample: CD8+ T cells sorted from blood. The source of these receptors is a woman in her late teens or twenties in good health.

This clonotype was picked up a small number of times. The chain links TRBV5-1 to TRBJ2-7, with TRBD1 identical over 9 bases. Germline V gene data show CDR1 as SGHRS and CDR2 as YFSETQ. Germline trimming cut 4 bases from V and 5 bases from J; bases unmatched to any gene: 13. The CDR3 length is 16 residues. CDR3 sequence: CASSGWTGALSHEQYF. The CDR3, as DNA: TGCGCCAGCAGCGGGTGGACAGGGGCCCTTTCACACGAGCAGTACTTC.

At least ten counts were recorded for this clonotype. This sequence joins TRBV29-1 and TRBJ2-1, with 10 bases matching TRBD2. The junction had 9 bases not matched to a gene; V was cut back by 4 bases and J by 12 bases. The CDR3 totals 13 residues. The germline CDR1 and CDR2 sequences are SQVTM and ANQGSEA. This CDR3 reads CSVAASGSVGQFF. DNA for the CDR3: TGCAGCGTTGCGGCTAGCGGGAGTGTAGGGCAGTTCTTC.

This clonotype was recorded at least ten times. This chain uses TRBV29-1 with TRBJ2-4; TRBD2 matches at 7 bases. V gave up 2 bases and J gave up 5 bases; unmatched junction bases: 9. Germline-derived CDR1 and CDR2 are SQVTM and ANQGSEA. The CDR3 extends over 15 amino acids. The CDR3 nucleotides are TGCAGCGTTGAACTGGCAGGGAGGGAGGAAAACATTCAGTACTTC. This gives the protein CSVELAGREENIQYF.

This clonotype was seen more than once but under ten times. The chain is built from TRBV5-1 and TRBJ2-1, with D perhaps TRBD2 (9 bases). Germline lookup yields CDR1 SGHRS and CDR2 YFSETQ. V lost 2 bases, J lost 7 bases, and 19 bases lay in between. The CDR3 is 16 amino acids. The CDR3 region has the DNA TGCGCCAGCAGCTTCAGGGGGCGGGGGGGCCATAATGAGCAGTTCTTC. Translated, it gives CASSFRGRGGHNEQFF.

This clonotype occurred a few times. J is TRBJ2-7 and V is TRBV9; D gene ambiguous. Between the trimmed V and J ends, which lost 5 bases and 2 bases, there was a span of 11 bases. Germline lookup yields CDR1 SGDLS and CDR2 YYNGEE. This CDR3 is built from 13 residues. CDR3 coding DNA: TGTGCCAGCAGTGAGTACCCCACCTACGAGCAGTACTTC. This encodes CASSEYPTYEQYF.

The V call is TRBV11-2, the J call TRBJ2-3; D is undetermined. Germline V CDR1 and CDR2: SGHAT, FQNNGV. Trimming stripped 5 bases from V and 6 bases from J, with 9 bases between. CDR3 length equals 12 residues. CDR3 in DNA: TGTGCCAGCAGCCCGTCGCGGGATACGCAGTATTTT. Translated: CASSPSRDTQYF.

This clonotype appeared many times. The chain combines TRBV10-3 with TRBJ2-1, with TRBD1 identical over 7 bases. The germline gives CDR1 ENHRY, CDR2 SYGVKD. The CDR3 length is 14 residues. V gave up 11 bases and J gave up 5 bases; unmatched junction bases: 12. In DNA, the CDR3 is TGTGCCGCCCAAGACAGGGTCGAAAACAATGAGCAGTTCTTC. Protein: CAAQDRVENNEQFF.

This clonotype occurred many times. This sequence joins TRBV10-2 and TRBJ2-7; D possibly corresponds to TRBD1 (5 bases). Trimming left V 2 bases short and J 4 bases short, with 12 bases between. This CDR3 region has 14 residues. Germline assignment: CDR1 WSHSY and CDR2 SAAADI. This chain's CDR3 is CASSEPDRRYEQYF. The CDR3 bases are TGCGCCAGCAGTGAGCCCGACAGAAGGTACGAGCAGTACTTC.

This clonotype was picked up a small number of times. The V call is TRBV6-2 or TRBV6-3, the J call TRBJ2-3; a weak D match, TRBD1 (6 bases). Germline assignment: CDR1 MNHEY and CDR2 SVGEGT. The CDR3 is 13 residues long. V lost 8 bases, J lost 2 bases, and 11 bases lay in between. The CDR3 here is CASGGFATDTQYF. DNA for the CDR3: TGTGCCAGCGGGGGCTTCGCCACAGATACGCAGTATTTT.

This clonotype was detected a few times. The genes are TRBV20-1 and TRBJ2-2; D is possibly TRBD1 or TRBD2 (5 bases each). The germline gives CDR1 DFQATT, CDR2 SNEGSKA (reference sequence). This CDR3 has 13 residues. Trimming removed 1 base from V and 2 bases from J, with 5 bases in between. This CDR3 is CSARGDNTGELFF. For the CDR3, the DNA is TGCAGTGCTAGAGGGGACAACACCGGGGAGCTGTTTTTT.

This chain links TRBV20-1 with TRBJ1-3; D remains ambiguous. V lost 0 bases to trimming and J lost 3 bases, with 9 bases between them. CDR3 size: 14 residues. The germline V gene encodes CDR1 DFQATT and CDR2 SNEGSKA (reference sequence). CDR3 protein: CSARDLADGNTIYF. The DNA for the CDR3 is TGCAGTGCTAGAGATCTCGCGGATGGAAACACCATATATTTT.

This clonotype showed up just a few times. This chain joins TRBV15 and TRBJ2-7; tentative D call: TRBD1 (6 bases). V was trimmed by 3 bases and J by 1 base, leaving 10 bases between them. Per germline, CDR1 LNHNV and CDR2 YYDKDF (reference sequence). CDR3 length: 14 residues. The CDR3 region has the DNA TGTGCCACCAGCAGCGACAGGAGATCCTACGAGCAGTACTTC. This encodes CATSSDRRSYEQYF.

The chain is built from TRBV4-1 and TRBJ2-1; no clear D. The CDR3 has 13 residues. Germline values: CDR1 MGHRA, CDR2 YSYEKL. V dropped 2 bases and J dropped 7 bases, with 9 bases sitting between them. The CDR3 DNA follows: TGCGCCAGCAGCCAAACCCTTAAGAATGAGCAGTTCTTC. Amino acids: CASSQTLKNEQFF.

Ten or more counts support this clonotype. This chain connects TRBV29-1 to TRBJ1-4; D is perhaps TRBD1 (5 bases). Germline V CDR1 and CDR2: SQVTM, ANQGSEA. V was pared by 3 bases and J by 8 bases, with 13 bases between. This CDR3 contains 13 residues. CDR3 DNA: TGCAGCGTTGATCCTCAGGGAGAAGAAAAACTGTTTTTT. This translates into CSVDPQGEEKLFF.

This clonotype has ten or more counts. The chain recombines TRBV15 with TRBJ2-3, with D unclear. The CDR3 has 13 residues. Germline V gene sequence: CDR1 LNHNV, CDR2 YYDKDF (reference sequence). The V end lost 0 bases, the J end lost 4 bases, and 5 bases lay between the germline ends. CDR3 protein: CATSRDGADTQYF. The CDR3 coding sequence is TGTGCCACCAGCAGAGATGGGGCAGATACGCAGTATTTT.

This clonotype was seen at least ten times. The CDR3 reads CSAPRGTGELFF. As DNA, the CDR3 is TGCAGCGCTCCTAGAGGAACCGGGGAGCTGTTTTTT. This chain connects TRBV29-1 to TRBJ2-2; D uncertain. Germline values: CDR1 SQVTM, CDR2 ANQGSEA. V was clipped by 7 bases and J by 5 bases, with 11 bases between them. CDR3 length equals 12 residues.

V gene TRBV7-9 combines with J gene TRBJ2-3; no clear D gene. The germline V gene has CDR1 SEHNR and CDR2 FQNEAQ (reference sequence). The V and J ends lost 5 bases and 6 bases respectively, with 15 bases between them. This CDR3 contains 14 residues. This CDR3 reads CASSLESSWDTQYF. The CDR3 DNA sequence: TGTGCCAGCAGCCTCGAGAGTTCGTGGGATACGCAGTATTTT.

Notes on this clonotype: A junction boundary mismatches the germline segment, possibly from a read error. This chain joins TRBV7-8 and TRBJ2-1; D may be TRBD2 (6 bases). Per the germline V gene, CDR1 is SGHVS and CDR2 is FQNEAQ. The CDR3 spans 17 residues. The CDR3 DNA reads TGTGCCAGCAGCTTAGCCCCTAGCGAGATCCTACACAATAAGCAGTTCTTC. It yields the protein CASSLAPSEILHNKQFF. The full variable domain, rest sourced from reference TRBV7-8 and TRBJ2-1, is GAGVSQSPRYKVAKRGQDVALRCDPISGHVSLFWYQQALGQGPEFLTYFQNEAQLDKSGLPSDRFFAERPEGSVSTLKIQRTQQEDSAVYLCASSLAPSEILHNKQFFGPGTRLTVL.

The sample holds many counts of this clonotype. CDR3 DNA: TGTGCCACCAGCAGAGATCGTAGCGGGAGGGCCAGTGATGAGCAGTTCTTC. Protein sequence: CATSRDRSGRASDEQFF. The chain recombines TRBV15 with TRBJ2-1, with 11 bases identical to TRBD2. The CDR3 has 17 amino acids. With V trimmed by 0 bases and J by 8 bases, 9 bases remained unmatched. Germline V gives CDR1 LNHNV, CDR2 YYDKDF (reference sequence).

Many counts were recorded for this clonotype. The chain joins TRBV12-3 or TRBV12-4 to TRBJ2-3; D uncertain. Trimming pared 4 bases from V and 6 bases from J, leaving 14 bases between. This CDR3 comprises 14 residues. The CDR3 bases are TGTGCCAGCAGTTCCTGGACGCCCACGGATACGCAGTATTTT. It encodes CASSSWTPTDTQYF.

This clonotype has a count of ten or more. The genes are TRBV7-2 and TRBJ2-3; TRBD2 aligns across 12 bases. Germline CDR1 reads SGHTA; CDR2 reads FQGNSA. The CDR3 extends over 15 amino acids. Unmatched junction bases numbered 5, after V lost 8 bases and J lost 2 bases. CDR3 nucleotide sequence: TGTGCCAGCTGCGCTAGCGGGGGGGCCACAGATACGCAGTATTTT. It encodes CASCASGGATDTQYF.

This clonotype was counted only a few times. CDR3 protein: CAIGSVGAGGYEQYF. The CDR3 nucleotides read TGTGCCATCGGCTCCGTTGGGGCGGGAGGATACGAGCAGTACTTC. The rearrangement links TRBV10-3 to TRBJ2-7, with 8 bases lining up with TRBD2. This CDR3 region has 15 residues. The ends lost 8 bases at V and 4 bases at J; junction bases unmatched: 13. The germline V gene has CDR1 ENHRY and CDR2 SYGVKD.

This clonotype was observed a few times. CDR3 loop: CASSEVLVGYEQYF. For the CDR3, the DNA is TGTGCCAGCAGTGAAGTGCTAGTCGGCTACGAGCAGTACTTC. The genes are TRBV2 and TRBJ2-7, with D hard to call. The CDR3 consists of 14 residues. Germline assignment: CDR1 SNHLY and CDR2 FYNNEI. Trimming cost V 1 base and J 3 bases, with 10 bases left between them.

A few counts support this clonotype. The V gene is TRBV28, the J gene TRBJ2-1; unclear D gene. This CDR3 comprises 15 residues. Trimming cost V 2 bases and J 2 bases, with 10 bases left between them. The germline V gene has CDR1 MDHEN and CDR2 SYDVKM. The CDR3 protein is CASSLRRVAYNEQFF. DNA for the CDR3: TGTGCCAGCAGTTTAAGGCGAGTTGCCTACAATGAGCAGTTCTTC.

This clonotype was observed at least ten times. The CDR3 nucleotides read TGTGCCAGCAGCTTAGGGGGACGGAAAGAGACCCAGTACTTC. Its translation is CASSLGGRKETQYF. The chain recombines TRBV11-2 with TRBJ2-5; D possibly uses TRBD1 or TRBD2 (5 bases each). Trimming left V 1 base short and J 3 bases short, with 9 bases between. CDR1 and CDR2 from the germline V gene are SGHAT and FQNNGV. This CDR3 region has 14 residues.

The CDR3, as DNA: TGCGCCAGCAGCGGGAGACCGCGACAGGGTCCGGCAGATACGCAGTATTTT. It encodes CASSGRPRQGPADTQYF. The chain joins TRBV5-1 to TRBJ2-3; 7 bases are shared with TRBD1. Germline CDR1 and CDR2: SGHRS and YFSETQ. The CDR3 totals 17 residues. Trimming removed 4 bases from V and 4 bases from J; junction bases left unmatched: 15.